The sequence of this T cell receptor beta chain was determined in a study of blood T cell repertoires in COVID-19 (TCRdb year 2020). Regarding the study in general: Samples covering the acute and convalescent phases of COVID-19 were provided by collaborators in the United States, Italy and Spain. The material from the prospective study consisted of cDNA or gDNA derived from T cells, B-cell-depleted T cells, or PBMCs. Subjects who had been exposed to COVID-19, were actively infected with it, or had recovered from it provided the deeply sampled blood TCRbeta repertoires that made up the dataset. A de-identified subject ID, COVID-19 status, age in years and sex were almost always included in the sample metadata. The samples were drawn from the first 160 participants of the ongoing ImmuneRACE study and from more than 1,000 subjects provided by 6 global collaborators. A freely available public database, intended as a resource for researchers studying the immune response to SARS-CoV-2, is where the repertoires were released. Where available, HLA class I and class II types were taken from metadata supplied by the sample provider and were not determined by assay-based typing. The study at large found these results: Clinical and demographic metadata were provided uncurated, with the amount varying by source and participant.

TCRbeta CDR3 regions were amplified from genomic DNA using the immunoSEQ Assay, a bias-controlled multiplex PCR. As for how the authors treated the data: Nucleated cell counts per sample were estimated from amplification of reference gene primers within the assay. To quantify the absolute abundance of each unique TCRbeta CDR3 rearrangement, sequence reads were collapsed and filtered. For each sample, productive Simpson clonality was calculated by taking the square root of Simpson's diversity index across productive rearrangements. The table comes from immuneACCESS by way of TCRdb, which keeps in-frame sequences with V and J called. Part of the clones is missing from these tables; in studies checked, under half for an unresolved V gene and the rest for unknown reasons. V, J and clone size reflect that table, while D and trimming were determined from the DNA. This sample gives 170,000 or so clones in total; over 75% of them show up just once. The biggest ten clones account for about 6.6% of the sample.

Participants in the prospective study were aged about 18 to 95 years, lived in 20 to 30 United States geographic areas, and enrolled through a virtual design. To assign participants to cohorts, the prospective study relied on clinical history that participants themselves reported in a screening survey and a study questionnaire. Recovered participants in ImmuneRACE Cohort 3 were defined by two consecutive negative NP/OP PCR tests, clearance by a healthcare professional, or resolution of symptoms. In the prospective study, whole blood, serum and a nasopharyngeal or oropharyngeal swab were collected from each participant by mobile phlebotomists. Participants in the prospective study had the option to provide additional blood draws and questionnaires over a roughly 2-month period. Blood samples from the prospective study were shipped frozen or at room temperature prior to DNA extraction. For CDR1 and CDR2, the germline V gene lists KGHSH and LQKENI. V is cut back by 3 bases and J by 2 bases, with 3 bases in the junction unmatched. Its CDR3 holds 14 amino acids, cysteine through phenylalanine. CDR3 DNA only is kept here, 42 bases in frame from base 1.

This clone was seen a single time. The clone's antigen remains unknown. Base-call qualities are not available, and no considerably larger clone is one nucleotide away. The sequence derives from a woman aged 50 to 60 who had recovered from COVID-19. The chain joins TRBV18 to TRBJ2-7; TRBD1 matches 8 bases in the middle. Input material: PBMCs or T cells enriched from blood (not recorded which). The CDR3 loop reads CASSPKGQAYEQYF. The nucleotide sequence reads TGTGCCAGCTCACCTAAGGGACAGGCCTACGAGCAGTACTTC.